This paragraph covers one T cell receptor beta chain sequence. No antigen is known for it. The entry originates in a study of beta chain features in type 1 diabetes. Study-level information: What patients shared with healthy donors was a similar profile of age, gender and cell yields. Study-level findings and limits: Diminished insertions and augmented deletions at VDJ junctions characterized type 1 diabetes patients. Across all four CD4+ subsets, people with type 1 diabetes showed modestly shorter TCRB CDR3s.

The V gene end was trimmed by 8 bases and the J gene end by 5 bases; junction bases not matched to a gene: 13. Germline CDR1 GTSNPN, CDR2 SVGIG (reference sequence). This CDR3 spans 16 amino acids. Sequenced material consisted of expressed TCRB transcripts (all of the isolated RNA was reverse transcribed). Using immunoSEQ multiplex PCR, the repertoire was profiled, and TCRdb retains in-frame clones only, with some absent. The table shows some 290,000 clones, with around 24% occurring only once. A single heparinised blood sample, averaging approximately 116 mL, was obtained per donor. The chain recombines TRBV30 with TRBJ2-2; 11 bases align to TRBD2. The sequencing sample was made of naive CD4+ T cells from blood. The clonotype was recovered from a woman aged 25 to 39 with type 1 diabetes. The CDR3 loop reads CARTQSRTSGTGELFF. CDR3 nucleotide sequence: TGTGCCAGAACCCAATCCCGGACTAGCGGGACCGGGGAGCTGTTTTTT.